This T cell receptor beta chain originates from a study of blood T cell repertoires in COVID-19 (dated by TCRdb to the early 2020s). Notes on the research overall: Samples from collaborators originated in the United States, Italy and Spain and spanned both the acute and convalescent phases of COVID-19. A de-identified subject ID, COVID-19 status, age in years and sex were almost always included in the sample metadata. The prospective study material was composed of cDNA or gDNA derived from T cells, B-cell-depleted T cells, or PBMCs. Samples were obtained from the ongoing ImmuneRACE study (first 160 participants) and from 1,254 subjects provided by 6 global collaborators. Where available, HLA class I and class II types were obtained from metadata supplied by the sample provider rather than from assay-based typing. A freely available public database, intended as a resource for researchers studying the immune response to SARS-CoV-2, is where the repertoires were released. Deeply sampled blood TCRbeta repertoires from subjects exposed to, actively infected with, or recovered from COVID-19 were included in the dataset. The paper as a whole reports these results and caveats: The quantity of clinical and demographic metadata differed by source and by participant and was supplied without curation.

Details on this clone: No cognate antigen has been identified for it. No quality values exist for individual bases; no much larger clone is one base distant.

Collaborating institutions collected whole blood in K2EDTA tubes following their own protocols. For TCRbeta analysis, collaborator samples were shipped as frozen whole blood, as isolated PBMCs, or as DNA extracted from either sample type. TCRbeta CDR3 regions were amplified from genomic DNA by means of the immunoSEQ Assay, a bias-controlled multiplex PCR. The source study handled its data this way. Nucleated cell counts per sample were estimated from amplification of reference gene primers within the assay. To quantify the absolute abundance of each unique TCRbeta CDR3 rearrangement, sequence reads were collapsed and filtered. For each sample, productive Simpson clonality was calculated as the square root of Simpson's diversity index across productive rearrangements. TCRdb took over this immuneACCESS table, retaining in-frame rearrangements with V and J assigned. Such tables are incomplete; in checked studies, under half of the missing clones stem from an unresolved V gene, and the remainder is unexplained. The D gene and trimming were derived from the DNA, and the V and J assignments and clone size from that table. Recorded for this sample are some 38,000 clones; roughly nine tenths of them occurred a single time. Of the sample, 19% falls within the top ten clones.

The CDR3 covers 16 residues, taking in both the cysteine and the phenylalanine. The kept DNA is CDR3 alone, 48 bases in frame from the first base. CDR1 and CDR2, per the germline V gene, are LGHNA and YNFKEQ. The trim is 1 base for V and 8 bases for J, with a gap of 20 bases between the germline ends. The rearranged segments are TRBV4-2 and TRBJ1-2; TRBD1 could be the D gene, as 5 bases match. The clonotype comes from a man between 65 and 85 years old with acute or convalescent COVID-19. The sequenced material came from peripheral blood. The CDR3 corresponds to CASSQVLDSLGEGYTF. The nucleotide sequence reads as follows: TGTGCCAGCAGCCAAGTTCTTGACAGCCTCGGTGAAGGCTACACCTTC.